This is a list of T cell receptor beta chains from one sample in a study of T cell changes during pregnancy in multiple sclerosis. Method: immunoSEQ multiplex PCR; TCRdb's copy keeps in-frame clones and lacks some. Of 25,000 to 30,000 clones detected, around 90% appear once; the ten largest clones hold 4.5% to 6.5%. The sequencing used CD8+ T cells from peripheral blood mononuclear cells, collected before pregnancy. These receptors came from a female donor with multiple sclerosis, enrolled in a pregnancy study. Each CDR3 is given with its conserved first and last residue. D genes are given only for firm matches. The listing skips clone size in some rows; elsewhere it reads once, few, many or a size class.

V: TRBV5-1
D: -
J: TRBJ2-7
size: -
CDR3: CASSSLPGKRYEQYF
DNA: TGCGCCAGCAGCTCGCTACCCGGGAAACGCTACGAGCAGTACTTC

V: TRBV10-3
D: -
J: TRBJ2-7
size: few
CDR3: CAIREGGESYEQYF
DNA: TGTGCCATCAGGGAAGGGGGGGAAAGCTACGAGCAGTACTTC

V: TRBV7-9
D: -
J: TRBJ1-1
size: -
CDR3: CASSLLDSGLSNTEAFF
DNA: TGTGCCAGCAGCTTACTCGACAGTGGCTTATCGAACACTGAAGCTTTCTTT

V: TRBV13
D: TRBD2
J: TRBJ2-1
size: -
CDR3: CASSFGGNEQFF
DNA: TGTGCCAGCAGCTTCGGGGGGAATGAGCAGTTCTTC

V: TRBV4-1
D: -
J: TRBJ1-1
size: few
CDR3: CASRDSGMNTEAFF
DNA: TGCGCCAGCAGGGACAGCGGGATGAACACTGAAGCTTTCTTT

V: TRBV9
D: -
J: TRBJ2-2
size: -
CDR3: CASSARPRTELTGELFF
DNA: TGTGCCAGCAGCGCAAGACCTCGGACAGAACTAACCGGGGAGCTGTTTTTT

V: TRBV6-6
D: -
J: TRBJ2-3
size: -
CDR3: CASSYSSTDTQYF
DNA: TGTGCCAGCAGTTACTCTTCTACAGATACGCAGTATTTT

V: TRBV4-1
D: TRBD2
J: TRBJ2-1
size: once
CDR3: CASSQVREVYNEQFF
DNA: TGCGCCAGCAGCCAAGTGCGGGAGGTCTACAATGAGCAGTTCTTC

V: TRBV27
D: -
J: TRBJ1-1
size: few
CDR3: CASSLEQTNTEAFF
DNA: TGTGCCAGCAGTTTAGAACAGACGAACACTGAAGCTTTCTTT

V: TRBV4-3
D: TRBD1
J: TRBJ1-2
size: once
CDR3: CASSQDKGAGGYTF
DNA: TGCGCCAGCAGCCAAGATAAGGGGGCAGGCGGCTACACCTTC

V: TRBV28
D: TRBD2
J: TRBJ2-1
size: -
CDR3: CASTSGHINEQFF
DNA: TGTGCCAGTACTAGCGGGCACATCAATGAGCAGTTCTTC

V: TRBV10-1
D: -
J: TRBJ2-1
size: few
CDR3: CASSSRDHLYVDNEQFF
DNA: TGCGCCAGCAGTTCGCGGGACCACCTATATGTTGACAATGAGCAGTTCTTC

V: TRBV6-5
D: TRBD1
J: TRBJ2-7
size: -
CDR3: CASTLQGASYYEQYF
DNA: TGTGCCAGCACCCTACAGGGGGCTTCATACTACGAGCAGTACTTC

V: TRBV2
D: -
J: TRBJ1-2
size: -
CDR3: CASRGRQGGYTF
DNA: TGTGCCAGCAGGGGCAGGCAGGGCGGCTACACCTTC

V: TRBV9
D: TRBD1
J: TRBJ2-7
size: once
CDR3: CASSPRDRNYEQYF
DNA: TGTGCCAGCAGCCCTCGGGACAGAAACTACGAGCAGTACTTC

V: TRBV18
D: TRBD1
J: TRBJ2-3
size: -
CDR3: CASSSGQGVSDTQYF
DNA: TGTGCCAGCTCATCGGGACAGGGGGTCTCAGATACGCAGTATTTT

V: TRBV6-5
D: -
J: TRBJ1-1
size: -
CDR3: CASSVDRNEAFF
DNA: TGTGCCAGCAGTGTCGACAGAAATGAAGCTTTCTTT

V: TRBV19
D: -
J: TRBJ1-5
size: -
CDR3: CASSSGGGPQHF
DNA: TGTGCCAGTAGTTCCGGGGGAGGGCCCCAGCATTTT

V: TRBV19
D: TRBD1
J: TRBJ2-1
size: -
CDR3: CASSIGQGAGNEQFF
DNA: TGTGCCAGTAGTATTGGGCAGGGGGCTGGGAATGAGCAGTTCTTC

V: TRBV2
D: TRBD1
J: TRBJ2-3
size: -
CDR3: CASSERTGALFIDTQYF
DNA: TGTGCCAGCAGCGAACGGACAGGGGCACTTTTTATAGATACGCAGTATTTT

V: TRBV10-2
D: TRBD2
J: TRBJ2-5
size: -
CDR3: CASSEPPGAGGGETQYF
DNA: TGCGCCAGCAGTGAGCCCCCCGGAGCGGGGGGGGGAGAGACCCAGTACTTC

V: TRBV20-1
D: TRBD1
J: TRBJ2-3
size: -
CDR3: CSAPRGDTQYF
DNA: TGCAGTGCCCCCAGGGGGGATACGCAGTATTTT

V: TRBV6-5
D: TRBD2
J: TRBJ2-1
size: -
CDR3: CASSPLAGNYNEQFF
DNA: TGTGCCAGCAGCCCTCTAGCGGGTAATTACAATGAGCAGTTCTTC

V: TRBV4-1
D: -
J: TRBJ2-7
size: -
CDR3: CASSPPGSEQYF
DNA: TGCGCCAGCAGCCCCCCAGGTTCCGAGCAGTACTTC

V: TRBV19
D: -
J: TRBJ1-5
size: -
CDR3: CASSITRRGPEGWNQPQHF
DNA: TGTGCCAGTAGTATAACGCGCCGAGGCCCGGAGGGGTGGAATCAGCCCCAGCATTTT

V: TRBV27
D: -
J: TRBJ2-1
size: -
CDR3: CASSLSAGQPEQFF
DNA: TGTGCCAGCAGTTTATCAGCAGGACAGCCTGAGCAGTTCTTC

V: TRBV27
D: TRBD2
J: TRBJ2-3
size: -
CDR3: CASSLFSGRHGTQYF
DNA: TGTGCCAGCAGTTTATTCAGCGGGAGGCACGGTACGCAGTATTTT

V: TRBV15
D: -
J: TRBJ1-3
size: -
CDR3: CATSQGSSGNTIYF
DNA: TGTGCCACTTCTCAGGGGAGCTCTGGAAACACCATATATTTT

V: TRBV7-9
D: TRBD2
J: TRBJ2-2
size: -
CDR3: CASSPPASGWTGELFF
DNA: TGTGCCAGCAGCCCCCCGGCTAGCGGGTGGACCGGGGAGCTGTTTTTT

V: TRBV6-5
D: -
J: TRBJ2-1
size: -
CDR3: CASRRGGPRYNEQFF
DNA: TGTGCCAGCAGACGAGGAGGGCCGAGGTACAATGAGCAGTTCTTC

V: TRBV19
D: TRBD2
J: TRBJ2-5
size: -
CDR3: CASSGWGKRGLQETQYF
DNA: TGTGCCAGTAGTGGCTGGGGGAAGCGGGGGCTTCAAGAGACCCAGTACTTC

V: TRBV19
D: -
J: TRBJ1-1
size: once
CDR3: CASSMWRNTEAFF
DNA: TGTGCCAGTAGTATGTGGAGGAACACTGAAGCTTTCTTT

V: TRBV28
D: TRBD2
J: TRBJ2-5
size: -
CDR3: CASSLFGTGTSGRAEETQYF
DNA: TGTGCCAGCAGTTTATTCGGGACAGGGACTAGCGGGAGGGCCGAGGAGACCCAGTACTTC